This is a list of T cell receptor beta chains from one sample in a study of T cells in localized non-small cell lung cancer. The table came from immunoSEQ multiplex PCR; TCRdb's copy has only in-frame clones and leaves some out. Of 45,000 to 60,000 clones listed, about 86% are singletons. The sequencing used PBMCs, collected before any cancer treatment. These receptors were collected from a man aged 40 to 69 with stage II lung adenocarcinoma. Each CDR3 is given with its conserved first and last residue. D genes are given only for firm matches. Rows give clone size only sometimes, using once, few, many, or a class for an expanded clone.

>NA|TRBV2|NA|TRBJ2-5
TGTGCCAGCAGTGAAAATCGAGAGACCCAGTACTTC
CASSENRETQYF
>NA|TRBV18|NA|TRBJ2-7
TGTGCCAGCTCGCCAAAGACAGGGAGGCCCTACGAGCAGTACTTC
CASSPKTGRPYEQYF
>TRBD2|TRBV15|once|TRBJ2-1
TGTGCCACCAGCAGAGATCGAGCGGGGGTCTACAATGAGCAGTTCTTC
CATSRDRAGVYNEQFF
>TRBD1|TRBV18|NA|TRBJ1-1
TGTGCCAGCTCACCAAAGGGGGCTACCTCGGAAGCTTTCTTT
CASSPKGATSEAFF
>TRBD1|TRBV5-1|NA|TRBJ1-1
TGCGCCAGCAGCCGAACAGGGGGCGCCCCTGAAGCTTTCTTT
CASSRTGGAPEAFF
>TRBD1|TRBV14|NA|TRBJ2-1
TGTGCCAGCAGCCCAATCGGGACAGGGGCTTACAATGAGCAGTTCTTC
CASSPIGTGAYNEQFF
>NA|TRBV5-3|once|TRBJ2-2
TGTGCCAGAAGCTCGGGACATAGTAGAGGAACCGGGGAGCTGTTTTTT
CARSSGHSRGTGELFF
>NA|TRBV2|NA|TRBJ2-2
TGTGCCAGCAGTGAATTCAGGGGGAGGGTCAACACCGGGGAGCTGTTTTTT
CASSEFRGRVNTGELFF
>NA|TRBV19|NA|TRBJ1-2
TGTGCCAGTAGACCAGGTGGTTCGGGATACTATGGCTACACCTTC
CASRPGGSGYYGYTF
>NA|TRBV6-5|NA|TRBJ2-7
TGTGCCAGCAGTTACAAGGGCCAGGGGGGGGCCTACGAGCAGTACTTC
CASSYKGQGGAYEQYF
>TRBD2|TRBV7-7|NA|TRBJ2-5
TGTGCCAGCAGCAGCGGGGGGGAAGAGACCCAGTACTTC
CASSSGGEETQYF
>NA|TRBV5-5|NA|TRBJ2-1
TGTGCCAGCAGCTTGGTGGGTGTAGGACTTAGCTCCTACAATGAGCAGTTCTTC
CASSLVGVGLSSYNEQFF
>TRBD2|TRBV7-6|NA|TRBJ2-3
TGTGCCAGCAGCTTAAGCGGGGTAAGGGATACGCAGTATTTT
CASSLSGVRDTQYF
>NA|TRBV12-5|NA|TRBJ2-2
TGTGCTAGTGGTTTGTTGGTGGCCGGGGAGCTGTTTTTT
CASGLLVAGELFF
>NA|TRBV4-1|NA|TRBJ2-3
TGCGCCAGCAGCCAAGATCAAATCCTATCGGGATCGTCGAGCACAGATACGCAGTATTTT
CASSQDQILSGSSSTDTQYF
>TRBD2|TRBV9|NA|TRBJ2-3
TGTGCCAGCAGCGTAGCGGCTAGCGGGGCGACAGATACGCAGTATTTT
CASSVAASGATDTQYF
>NA|TRBV7-2|NA|TRBJ1-2
TGTGCCAGCAGCCGCCCTTATGGGTTGTATGGCTACACCTTC
CASSRPYGLYGYTF
>NA|TRBV5-5|once|TRBJ2-4
TGTGCCAGCAGCTTGGCCGCAGGGCGTACACTCGACATTCAGTACTTC
CASSLAAGRTLDIQYF
>NA|TRBV23-1|once|TRBJ1-1
TGCGCCAGCAGTTCAGGGACTGAAGCTTTCTTT
CASSSGTEAFF
>NA|TRBV7-3|NA|TRBJ1-4
TGTGCCAGCAGCTTAAACGAGGGGGGAAAACTGTTTTTT
CASSLNEGGKLFF
>NA|TRBV7-3|once|TRBJ1-4
TGTGCCAGCAGCTTAACTCCCGATGAAAAACTGTTTTTT
CASSLTPDEKLFF
>NA|TRBV13|few|TRBJ2-5
TGTGCCAGCAGCCTGGGCCGACAAGAGACCCAGTACTTC
CASSLGRQETQYF
>NA|TRBV19|NA|TRBJ1-6
TGTGCCAGTAGCCCCGGCCGTTATAATTCACCCCTCCACTTT
CASSPGRYNSPLHF
>NA|TRBV6-1|NA|TRBJ2-5
TGTGCCAGCAGTGAAAGCACTAGTATAATCCAAGAGACCCAGTACTTC
CASSESTSIIQETQYF
>TRBD1|TRBV13|NA|TRBJ1-4
TGTGCCAGCAGCTTAGCTCTCCGACAGGGTATGGGGGTTAACCGTGAAAAACTGTTTTTT
CASSLALRQGMGVNREKLFF
>NA|TRBV5-4|NA|TRBJ2-7
TGTGCCAGCAGCCCGATGGGGGGGCAGGGAGGATACGAGCAGTACTTC
CASSPMGGQGGYEQYF
>TRBD2|TRBV19|NA|TRBJ2-1
TGTGCCAGTAGTCCGAGACTAGCGGGGGGGACCGAGCATGAGCAGTTCTTC
CASSPRLAGGTEHEQFF
>NA|TRBV7-9|NA|TRBJ2-7
TGTGCCAGCAGCTTAGTGGGAGGGCAGTACTTC
CASSLVGGQYF
>NA|TRBV9|NA|TRBJ2-5
TGTGCCAGCAGCCAGCTAGCGCAGGGAGAGACCCAGTACTTC
CASSQLAQGETQYF
>NA|TRBV19|NA|TRBJ1-5
TGTGCCAGTACACTACTCGGGAATCAGCCCCAGCATTTT
CASTLLGNQPQHF
>NA|TRBV6-5|NA|TRBJ2-2
TGTGCCAGCAGTTACTGGGCAGGGCGGGCCGGGGAGCTGTTTTTT
CASSYWAGRAGELFF
>NA|TRBV18|medium-sized|TRBJ1-5
TGTGCCAGCCGGGGTTATAGCAATCAGCCCCAGCATTTT
CASRGYSNQPQHF
>NA|TRBV4-2|NA|TRBJ1-4
TGTGCCAGCAGCTCACTAAGAGGGGCAACTAATGAAAAACTGTTTTTT
CASSSLRGATNEKLFF
>NA|TRBV7-6|NA|TRBJ2-5
TGTGCCAGCAGTCTGCGTGGGGACCTCAAGGTTGGGGAAGTGGCCCAGTACTTC
CASSLRGDLKVGEVAQYF
>TRBD2|TRBV18|NA|TRBJ2-5
TGTGCCAGCTCACCAAGGGCGGGGGTACAAGAGACCCAGTACTTC
CASSPRAGVQETQYF
>TRBD1|TRBV30|few|TRBJ1-5
TGTGCCTGGAGTACCGGACAGGGCGATCAGCCCCAGCATTTT
CAWSTGQGDQPQHF
>NA|TRBV14|NA|TRBJ2-1
TGTGCCAGCAGCCCCCGGACAGTACATGAGCAGTTCTTC
CASSPRTVHEQFF
>TRBD1|TRBV6-5|NA|TRBJ1-5
TGTGCCAGCAGCACGAGACAGGGGTTCAATCAGCCCCAGCATTTT
CASSTRQGFNQPQHF
>NA|TRBV6-5|once|TRBJ1-1
TGTGCCAGCAGTTCCGTTAACACTGAAGCTTTCTTT
CASSSVNTEAFF
>TRBD1|TRBV6-1|once|TRBJ2-3
TGTGCCAGCAGTGAAATTTCAGGGGGCTTAGATACGCAGTATTTT
CASSEISGGLDTQYF
>NA|TRBV7-3|NA|TRBJ2-5
TGTGCCAGCAGCACTAGTCCTCAAGAGACCCAGTACTTC
CASSTSPQETQYF
>NA|TRBV10-3|NA|TRBJ2-5
TGTGCCGTCGCAGGGAGGCAAGAGACCCAGTACTTC
CAVAGRQETQYF
>TRBD1|TRBV5-1|few|TRBJ1-4
TGCGCCAGCAGCTTGTTACCAGGGGGTGAAAAACTGTTTTTT
CASSLLPGGEKLFF
>NA|TRBV19|NA|TRBJ1-1
TGTGCCAGTAGTATTTCGCGGGAGTCGAACACTGAAGCTTTCTTT
CASSISRESNTEAFF
>TRBD1|TRBV6-6|NA|TRBJ1-2
TGTGCCAGCAGATTTGACAGGGCAGGATATGGCTACACCTTC
CASRFDRAGYGYTF
>NA|TRBV27|NA|TRBJ2-1
TGTGCCAGCAGTCCGCGGAGTGGAAGGGACCCCTACAATGAGCAGTTCTTC
CASSPRSGRDPYNEQFF
>NA|TRBV10-3|few|TRBJ1-2
TGTGCCATCAGTCAAAGACAGACTAGGCAAATCGTCTATGGCTACACCTTC
CAISQRQTRQIVYGYTF
>NA|TRBV13|NA|TRBJ1-3
TGTGCCAGCAGCCCAAGAAGACAGAGCTTCTCTGGAAACACCATATATTTT
CASSPRRQSFSGNTIYF
>TRBD1|TRBV6-5|NA|TRBJ1-1
TGTGCCAGCAGCCCGTCCCGGGACAGGGTACCTGAAGCTTTCTTT
CASSPSRDRVPEAFF
>NA|TRBV7-2|NA|TRBJ1-1
TGTGCCAGCAGCGGACGGGGGACGTCGGGTAGAACTGAAGCTTTCTTT
CASSGRGTSGRTEAFF
>NA|TRBV27|NA|TRBJ2-5
TGTGCCAGCAGTCCCCAGTTGGGAGAGACCCAGTACTTC
CASSPQLGETQYF
>NA|TRBV7-6|NA|TRBJ2-1
TGTGCCAGCAGCTTGAGGACAGAGTTCAGTGAGCAGTTCTTC
CASSLRTEFSEQFF
>TRBD1|TRBV2|NA|TRBJ1-6
TGTGCCAGCAGTGTGGGCAGGGGGAATTCACCCCTCCACTTT
CASSVGRGNSPLHF